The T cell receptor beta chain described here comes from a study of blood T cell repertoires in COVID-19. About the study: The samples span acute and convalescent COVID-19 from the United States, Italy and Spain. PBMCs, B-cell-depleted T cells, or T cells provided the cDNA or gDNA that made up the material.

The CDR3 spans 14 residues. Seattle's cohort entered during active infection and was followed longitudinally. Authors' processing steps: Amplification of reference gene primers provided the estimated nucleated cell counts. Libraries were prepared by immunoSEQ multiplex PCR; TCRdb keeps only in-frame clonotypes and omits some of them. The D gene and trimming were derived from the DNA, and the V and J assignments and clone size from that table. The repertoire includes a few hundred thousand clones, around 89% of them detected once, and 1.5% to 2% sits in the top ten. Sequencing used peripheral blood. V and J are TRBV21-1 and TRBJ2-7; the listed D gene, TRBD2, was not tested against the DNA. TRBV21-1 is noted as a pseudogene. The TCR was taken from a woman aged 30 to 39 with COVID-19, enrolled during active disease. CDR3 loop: CASSEVEGSYEQYV. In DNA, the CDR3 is TGTGCCAGCAGCGAAGTTGAGGGCTCCTACGAGCAGTACGTC.